This record concerns one TCR beta chain sequence. Its antigen target is currently unknown. It has no much larger one-base neighbor in the sample; base qualities were not kept. This entry belongs to a study of cytomegalovirus exposure and HLA in healthy donors (dated by TCRdb to 2016 to 2017). Turning to the overall study: According to an earlier analysis of a few hundred of the donors, about 179 million T cells yielded some 120 million unique TCR beta sequences and around 300 Gb of sequence data. Rather than drawing on any new phenotypic data, the later analysis identified candidate immune exposures from TCR beta sequences and the way those sequences occurred across donors. Because of strong linkage in the cohort, roughly five DR-DQ haplotypes were treated as single units for association and clustering. Typing coverage varied by locus: about 629-640 donors for A, B, C, DRB1 and DQB1; under 550 for DQA1; about 570 for DPA1; 450 to 480 for DPB1. The study was designed to test whether signatures of past pathogen exposure could be identified by cataloging public T cell receptors. Class I and class II HLA loci were covered by the typing at four-digit resolution. To predict cytomegalovirus infection status, the study brought together high-throughput TCR immunosequencing, statistical association of individual TCRs with disease status, and machine learning. An early release covering some 640 HLA-typed donors comprised approximately 290 gigabases of sequencing data and around 86 million unique TCR sequences. Every repertoire in the discovery cohort had been generated on one and the same sequencing platform. The study used immunosequencing to profile the T cell repertoires of some 600 subjects and linked those repertoires to cytomegalovirus serostatus. Of the roughly 400 genotyped donors, 75% to 85% were placed in the genetic ancestry cluster associated with self-reported Caucasian donors. Among 398 genotyped donors of the cohort, an average of approximately 230,000 unique TCR beta nucleotide sequences were sequenced per donor, roughly a sixth of them non-productive. An earlier analysis of 450 to 750 of the donors used high-throughput TCR beta sequencing to judge whether each TCR beta V gene segment behaved as functional or pseudogenic. Donor age, sex, ethnicity and CMV serostatus were compiled alongside the repertoire data. A separate validation cohort of over 95 different subjects was used in addition to the roughly 640-subject first cohort. A later genetic analysis took genome-wide SNP genotypes for 398 of the 666 donors and used that subset as a discovery cohort. To study patterns of TCR occurrence, a later analysis re-analyzed previously published TCR beta repertoires from 666 donors and added high-resolution HLA genotyping.

Library prep was done by the immunoSEQ multiplex PCR assay. For the multiplex PCR, a mixture combining 60 forward primers for TCR Vbeta segments and 13 reverse primers for TCR Jbeta segments was used. The CDR3 region of rearranged TCR beta genes was amplified from genomic DNA with a multiplex PCR assay. The amplified TCR beta libraries were sequenced on the Illumina HiSeq System as 87-base-pair reads. In the source study's methods: In a later analysis, about 80 million unique TCR beta chains were counted across the roughly 610 repertoires, and roughly 11 million of these chains were shared by at least two donors. To remove PCR and sequencing errors, raw reads were error-corrected and collapsed into unique sequences using a nearest-neighbor algorithm that merged closely related sequences. CDR3 sequences were aligned to IMGT reference sequences to assign V, D and J gene segments. For a sequence to be retained, a match of at least six nucleotides to both a V gene segment and a J gene segment was required. A rearrangement counted as productive if the CDR3 had no stop codons and remained in frame with V and J, and every other rearrangement counted as non-productive. Following IMGT convention, CDR3 was defined as the stretch from the second conserved V-encoded cysteine up to the conserved J-encoded phenylalanine. The earlier analysis of more than 450 of the donors excluded sequences that lacked an unambiguous match to a single V gene segment. In an earlier analysis of several hundred of the donors, V segments were called functional above 56.7% productive rearrangements and were called segregating when the between-donor standard deviation exceeded 5%. A statistical classification framework was built to diagnose cytomegalovirus status from the catalog of TCR beta chain sequences. V and J gene assignment, in a later analysis, came from comparing TCR nucleotide sequences with IMGT/GENE-DB human TR gene sequences. Using the TCRdist pipeline, a later analysis assigned CDR3 sequences along with most-parsimonious VDJ recombination scenarios. In a later analysis, each TCR beta chain was defined by its CDR3 amino acid sequence together with its V-gene family, and reads lacking a unique V-gene family were excluded. To address suspected cross-contamination and a sequencing artifact, a later analysis removed over 500 highly shared, low-generation-probability nucleotide sequences. In a later analysis, a clonal expansion index was calculated for each public chain from normalized within-repertoire ranks of inferred template counts. In a later analysis, generation probabilities were computed with a VDJ recombination model fitted to out-of-frame rearrangements, and the resulting probabilities were checked against IGoR. A later analysis scored TCR-TCR, TCR-HLA and TCR-CMV co-occurrence with hypergeometric tests, applying a repertoire-size bias correction to TCR pairs. To estimate false discovery rates, a later analysis permuted the HLA or CMV assignments 20 times. In a later analysis, co-occurring TCRs were grouped using DBSCAN, with TCRdist sequence similarity added in when clustering inside HLA-allele-positive subsets. Co-occurrence clustering excluded repertoires with fewer than 30,000 or more than 120,000 public chains, plus five with anomalous nucleotide sharing. What TCRdb holds here is the immuneACCESS table cut down to in-frame rearrangements. Part of the clones is not present; checked against another copy, under half of the missing clones reflect an unresolved V gene, and the others are unexplained. V and J calls and clone size come straight from that table; D and trimming were deduced from the DNA. The table for this sample lists 140,000 to 150,000 clones; about four fifths of them were counted only once. The ten largest clones take up around 4.1% of the sample.

In total, 600 or so healthy bone marrow donors made up the cohort. Cohort members were all nominally healthy when sampled, although unrecorded immune exposures were likely present. The donor tested CMV seronegative and was one of the 352 seronegative cohort members. Every donor gave a peripheral blood sample, and the peripheral blood mononuclear cells from that sample were used for TCR beta sequencing. Genomic DNA was extracted from the blood cell samples with the Qiagen DNeasy Blood Extraction Kit. The investigation overall reported the following: About 15 rarely observed V segments, including chromosome 9 orphons, were excluded from the earlier analysis of just under 600 of the donors because counts were too low. Several of the top co-occurrence clusters appeared to be linked to parvovirus B19, influenza, CMV and Epstein-Barr virus, according to a later analysis. CMV serostatus was the only immune exposure information available for the cohort. V-gene and J-gene trimming of TCR beta chains was associated with a missense DCLRE1C variant in a later genetic analysis, and the association was replicated in an independent cohort. A few of the identified cytomegalovirus-associated TCR beta chains were confirmed in vitro to be specific for cytomegalovirus antigens. Presence/absence analyses assumed roughly uniform sequencing depth across donors, an assumption that may not hold. Strong co-occurrence of HLA alleles, especially DR and DQ, made assigning TCR associations to individual alleles difficult. A later genetic analysis reported fewer N-insertions in productive TCRs among donors in an Asian-associated ancestry cluster than the roughly 670-donor mean. A further reported finding was that TCR beta sequences accurately predicted the HLA-A and HLA-B alleles for most subjects in the first cohort. Some IMGT-functional V segments, including TRBV6-2 and TRBV6-3, could not be distinguished by the 87-base-pair reads and were therefore excluded. Broadly in line with IMGT annotations, most TCR beta V segments showed up in productive rearrangements about 87% or about 30% of the time in an earlier analysis of 450 to 600 of the donors. According to the authors, the approach could potentially be generalized to other disease states and immunological phenotypes. At a false discovery rate of 0.05, a later analysis linked fewer than 20,000 TCR beta sequences to specific HLA alleles. A group of highly shared sequence variants was considered likely to be a technical artifact of the sequencing pipeline. In both the original and validation cohorts, the classifier was reported to diagnose cytomegalovirus status with high specificity and sensitivity. A total of 150 to 200 TCR beta chains were listed by the study as associated with cytomegalovirus. While some public TCRs were present in many individuals, most TCR sequences turned up only very rarely across donors. Because HLA typing was missing for some donors at each locus, association tests included only the typed subset. The cohort was sequenced for TCR beta chains only, and without alpha or paired-chain data the features that could be detected were limited. According to a later analysis, most CMV-associated TCR beta chains appeared to be HLA-restricted, and the HLA associations seemed to be driven largely by CMV exposure. Correlated functional status among segregating V segments might be attributable to linkage disequilibrium, but an unknown experimental factor could not be ruled out. In a later analysis, HLA-associated TCR beta chains were found to be more clonally expanded and to have lower generation probabilities than equally common non-associated chains. In a later analysis, TCR association rates were found to vary across HLA loci, with the most associated TCRs seen for DRB1 alleles and the fewest for HLA-C alleles.

From V the trimming removes 6 bases and from J it removes 5 bases, while the gene matches leave 9 bases of the junction unaccounted for. Per the germline V gene, LGHNA is the CDR1 and YSLEER is the CDR2. Its CDR3 holds 15 amino acids, cysteine through phenylalanine. CDR3 DNA only is kept here, 45 bases in frame from base 1. The clonotype comes from a man in his forties in good health and CMV-seronegative. The sequenced material came from PBMCs. The rearranged chain carries TRBV4-3 and TRBJ1-2; 10 middle bases align to TRBD1. The bases are TGCGCCAGCAGGGGAGCCGGGACAGGGGAATATGGCTACACCTTC. This gives the protein CASRGAGTGEYGYTF.